Following are 29 T cell receptor beta chains from one sample sequenced in a study of CD8+ T cells in alopecia areata (dated by TCRdb to the late 2010s). Lesional scalp punch biopsies and peripheral blood were obtained from alopecia areata patients. The library was built by means of the immunoSEQ multiplex PCR assay. RNA was extracted from all samples and reverse transcribed into cDNA as template for TCR sequencing. As stored in TCRdb, this immuneACCESS dataset retains in-frame rearrangements with V and J assigned. A fraction of the clones does not appear; measured against another copy, unresolved V genes explain less than half of the discrepancy, and the remainder lacks a known reason. The sample records 10,000 to 15,000 clones, more than 45% of which are singletons. Jointly, the top ten make up more than 13% of the sample. Sequenced sample: skin. The source of these receptors is a human donor with alopecia areata.

CDR3 sequence (DNA): TGTGCCACGTCCAGGGGTGGGGGCCAAGAGACCCAGTACTTC. Its protein is CATSRGGGQETQYF. The rearrangement links TRBV7-6 to TRBJ2-5; D possibly corresponds to TRBD1 (6 bases). The CDR3 sequence is 14 residues long. Between the trimmed V and J ends, which lost 10 bases and 1 base, there was a span of 16 bases. The V gene's germline CDR1 is SGHVS and CDR2 FNYEAQ.

This clone showed up just a few times. The rearrangement uses TRBV18 and TRBJ2-3; D possibly corresponds to TRBD1 (5 bases). Looked up from germline, CDR1 is KGHSH and CDR2 is LQKENI. The V end was cut by 5 bases, the J end by 2 bases, with 11 bases between. The CDR3 sequence is 14 residues long. This CDR3 reads CASSSETVTDTQYF. DNA for the CDR3: TGTGCCAGCTCATCCGAGACAGTCACAGATACGCAGTATTTT.

This clone was detected only a few times. The chain combines TRBV7-9 with TRBJ1-5, with D possibly TRBD1 on 5 matching bases. Germline V gene sequence: CDR1 SEHNR, CDR2 FQNEAQ (reference sequence). The CDR3 is made up of 15 amino acids. Trimming shortened V by 1 base and J by 1 base, and 8 bases separated the two germline ends. DNA of the CDR3: TGTGCCAGCAGCTTAGGGACACTAAGCAATCAGCCCCAGCATTTT. This encodes CASSLGTLSNQPQHF.

This sequence joins TRBV4-3 and TRBJ1-2; tentatively, D is TRBD1 (5 bases). Germline loops: CDR1 LGHNA, CDR2 YSLEER. The length of the CDR3 is 13 residues. Trimming pared 6 bases from V and 2 bases from J, leaving 10 bases between. This chain's CDR3 is CASSKGWNYGYTF. CDR3 coding DNA: TGCGCCAGCAGTAAGGGGTGGAACTATGGCTACACCTTC.

This clone was detected a few times. The J gene is TRBJ2-2, the V gene TRBV27, with 9 bases lining up with TRBD1. V was pared by 6 bases and J by 4 bases, with 18 bases of the junction left unmatched. This CDR3 is 19 amino acids long. In germline, CDR1 is MNHEY, CDR2 SMNVEV (reference sequence). The CDR3 here is CASRRLGQGGHRLTGELFF. CDR3 bases: TGTGCCAGCAGACGCCTGGGACAGGGTGGGCACAGACTCACCGGGGAGCTGTTTTTT.

This clone was counted a few times. The chain joins TRBV5-1 to TRBJ2-7; D may be TRBD2 (6 bases). This CDR3 region has 15 residues. Per the germline V gene, CDR1 is SGHRS and CDR2 is YFSETQ. Trimming pared 0 bases from V and 0 bases from J, leaving 10 bases between. The CDR3 DNA follows: TGCGCCAGCAGCTTGGTTGGCGGGGACTCCTACGAGCAGTACTTC. Translating gives CASSLVGGDSYEQYF.

This sequence joins TRBV9 and TRBJ2-1, with TRBD2 matching over 9 bases. Germline values: CDR1 SGDLS, CDR2 YYNGEE. The CDR3 length is 15 residues. Trimming took 0 bases from V and 8 from J; bases not matched to a gene: 6. The DNA of the CDR3 is TGTGCCAGCAGCGTAGGGGCGGGGGGGCCCCATGAGCAGTTCTTC. It specifies CASSVGAGGPHEQFF.

The chain is built from TRBV2 and TRBJ2-3; D unresolved. Between the trimmed V and J ends, which lost 4 bases and 0 bases, there was a span of 14 bases. The CDR3 covers 16 residues. Germline CDR1 reads SNHLY; CDR2 reads FYNNEI. The CDR3 here is CASSVETTVSTDTQYF. DNA for the CDR3: TGTGCCAGCAGTGTTGAGACAACTGTAAGCACAGATACGCAGTATTTT.

The CDR3 nucleotides are TGTGCCAGCAGCTTAGGTCTTTCGGTAGGGCAGTTCTTC. Its protein product is CASSLGLSVGQFF. The chain uses TRBV7-2 and TRBJ2-1; no reliable D call. The V end was cut by 1 base, the J end by 12 bases, with 13 bases between. Germline V gene lookup returns CDR1 SGHTA and CDR2 FQGNSA. This CDR3 region has 13 residues.

This clone was seen just once. The V call is TRBV4-1, the J call TRBJ2-2; the D gene is possibly TRBD2 (6 bases). V was pared by 2 bases and J by 5 bases, with 12 bases between. Germline V lookup: CDR1 MGHRA, CDR2 YSYEKL. The CDR3 runs to 15 residues. CDR3 sequence reads: CASSQQGGGTGELFF. Written as DNA, the CDR3 is TGCGCCAGCAGCCAACAGGGAGGTGGTACCGGGGAGCTGTTTTTT.

CDR3 DNA sequence: TGTGCCAGCAGCCAAGGTTGGCGGGGGGTCCAAGAGACCCAGTACTTC. Amino acid sequence: CASSQGWRGVQETQYF. The gene calls are TRBV14 and TRBJ2-5, with 8 positions matching TRBD2. Per the germline V gene, CDR1 is SGHDN and CDR2 is FVKESK. The ends lost 1 base at V and 1 base at J; junction bases unmatched: 5. This CDR3 spans 16 amino acids.

The sample holds one count of this clone. The chain recombines TRBV4-1 with TRBJ1-1; D is unresolved. The germline V gene has CDR1 MGHRA and CDR2 YSYEKL. V was clipped by 1 base and J by 4 bases, with 22 bases between them. The CDR3 spans 18 residues. In DNA form, the CDR3 reads TGCGCCAGCAGCCAAGGGAGCCAGATTTCCTCGCGGGGCACTGAAGCTTTCTTT. Residues: CASSQGSQISSRGTEAFF.

There are a few counts of this clone. This chain joins TRBV5-1 and TRBJ2-7; D possibly corresponds to TRBD1 (6 bases). The CDR3 extends over 15 amino acids. Trimming shortened V by 5 bases and J by 2 bases, and 17 bases separated the two germline ends. CDR1 is SGHRS, CDR2 YFSETQ, per germline. The CDR3 region is CASSMMGAGTYEQYF. CDR3 bases: TGCGCCAGCAGTATGATGGGGGCAGGGACCTACGAGCAGTACTTC.

The J gene is TRBJ1-1, the V gene TRBV19; 7 positions agree with TRBD1. Unmatched junction bases numbered 4, after V lost 3 bases and J lost 0 bases. In germline, CDR1 is LNHDA, CDR2 SQIVND (reference sequence). There are 15 residues in the CDR3. The CDR3 nucleotides are TGTGCCAGTAGTATGAGGGGGCGCCTGAACACTGAAGCTTTCTTT. It yields the protein CASSMRGRLNTEAFF.

The V gene is TRBV5-1, the J gene TRBJ2-1; tentative D call: TRBD2 (6 bases). With 5 bases removed from V and 3 bases from J, the gap between germline ends came to 12 bases. Germline V gene sequence: CDR1 SGHRS, CDR2 YFSETQ. This CDR3 spans 14 amino acids. The CDR3 spells CASRFGTDYNEQFF. CDR3 nucleotide sequence: TGCGCCAGCAGGTTTGGGACTGACTACAATGAGCAGTTCTTC.

Worth noting for this clone: Other DNA sequences in this sample translate to the same CDR3. This rearrangement joins TRBV20-1 to TRBJ1-4; D is ambiguous. CDR3 size: 11 residues. The germline V gene encodes CDR1 DFQATT and CDR2 SNEGSKA (reference sequence). V was pared by 1 base and J by 8 bases, with 5 bases between. CDR3 residues: CSARVSEKLFF. The CDR3 DNA reads as TGCAGTGCTAGAGTATCGGAAAAACTGTTTTTT.

The genes are TRBV5-5 and TRBJ2-1; 9 nucleotides match TRBD2. The V gene end was trimmed by 0 bases and the J gene end by 6 bases; junction bases not matched to a gene: 4. There are 15 residues in the CDR3. The germline CDR1 and CDR2 sequences are SGHKS and YYEKEE (reference sequence). The CDR3 here is CASSLVSGGFNEQFF. In DNA, the CDR3 is TGTGCCAGCAGCTTGGTCAGCGGGGGGTTCAATGAGCAGTTCTTC.

Only a few counts were recorded for this clone. The genes are TRBV21-1 and TRBJ1-6. TRBV21-1 is termed a pseudogene. This CDR3 region has 12 residues. CDR3 coding DNA: TGTGCCAGCAGCAACGGGGGTTCACCCCTCCACTTT. Its protein is CASSNGGSPLHF.

The chain employs TRBV6-1 and TRBJ2-3, with a possible D match to TRBD2 (5 bases). This CDR3 has 13 amino acids. The germline V gene has CDR1 MNHNS and CDR2 SASEGT. With 7 bases removed from V and 6 bases from J, the gap between germline ends came to 14 bases. CDR3 DNA: TGTGCCAGCAAGGTGGGAGTGCTGGATACGCAGTATTTT. Residues: CASKVGVLDTQYF.

V usage is TRBV5-5 and J usage is TRBJ1-1; the D gene is possibly TRBD1 (5 bases). CDR3 length: 14 amino acids. Trimming stripped 2 bases from V and 6 bases from J, with 14 bases between. Germline V gene sequence: CDR1 SGHKS, CDR2 YYEKEE (reference sequence). In DNA, the CDR3 is TGTGCCAGCAGCTTCTCTCTGGGGGTCGCTGAAGCTTTCTTT. Protein: CASSFSLGVAEAFF.

The chain has TRBV28 and TRBJ1-2, with D possibly matching TRBD1 (5 bases). From germline, CDR1 is MDHEN and CDR2 SYDVKM. The CDR3 contains 13 residues. The V gene lost 6 bases and the J gene lost 5 bases, with 13 bases spanning the gap. CDR3 sequence reads: CASSPNRSYGYTF. For the CDR3, the DNA is TGTGCCAGCAGCCCGAACAGGTCGTATGGCTACACCTTC.

The genes are TRBV10-3 and TRBJ1-1; 7 bases match TRBD1. Trimming took 6 bases from V and 11 from J; bases not matched to a gene: 15. The CDR3 has 14 amino acids. Germline CDR1 ENHRY, CDR2 SYGVKD. This CDR3 reads CAIRAGTDSYDAFF. CDR3 nucleotides: TGTGCCATCAGAGCCGGGACAGACAGTTATGATGCTTTCTTT.

V gene TRBV7-9 combines with J gene TRBJ1-4; tentative D call: TRBD1 (6 bases). Germline V gene lookup returns CDR1 SEHNR and CDR2 FQNEAQ (reference sequence). V shed 2 bases and J shed 3 bases, with 10 bases lying between them. CDR3 length: 15 residues. CDR3 in amino acids: CASSLKGVSNEKLFF. DNA of the CDR3: TGTGCCAGCAGCTTAAAGGGGGTTTCTAATGAAAAACTGTTTTTT.

V and J are TRBV18 and TRBJ1-5; 8 bases fit TRBD1. V lost 2 bases and J lost 5; bases outside the gene matches: 11. This CDR3 contains 17 residues. The V gene's germline CDR1 is KGHSH and CDR2 LQKENI. CDR3 loop: CASSPFRTGRRDQPQHF. The CDR3 DNA follows: TGTGCCAGCTCACCATTTCGGACAGGGCGGCGCGATCAGCCCCAGCATTTT.

This clone was seen more than once but under ten times. The CDR3 protein is CASSLESGMDEQYF. Written as DNA, the CDR3 is TGTGCCAGCAGCTTGGAGTCAGGGATGGACGAGCAGTACTTC. The gene calls are TRBV5-8 and TRBJ2-7, with D perhaps TRBD1 (5 bases). Germline CDR1 is SGHTS and CDR2 is YDEGEE. The CDR3 is 14 residues long. The V gene lost 0 bases and the J gene lost 5 bases, with 12 bases spanning the gap.

The chain uses TRBV30 and TRBJ1-1, with D possibly matching TRBD1 (5 bases). The V end lost 3 bases, the J end lost 4 bases, and 15 bases lay between the germline ends. This CDR3 is built from 14 residues. CDR1 is GTSNPN and CDR2 is SVGIG in the germline V gene (reference sequence). The CDR3: CAWSQLSGLTEAFF. The DNA of the CDR3 is TGTGCCTGGAGCCAACTATCAGGGCTCACTGAAGCTTTCTTT.

V and J are TRBV10-3 and TRBJ2-7; 8 nucleotides align to TRBD1. After removal of 0 bases from V and 3 bases from J, the junction contained 4 bases not matched to a gene. Germline CDR1 and CDR2: ENHRY and SYGVKD. The CDR3 length is 15 residues. For the CDR3, the DNA is TGTGCCATCAGTGAGTCGGGGACAGGTCGCTACGAGCAGTACTTC. Translating it yields CAISESGTGRYEQYF.

The chain carries TRBV2 and TRBJ2-5, with 8 bases matching TRBD1. The V segment lost 4 bases and the J segment 5 bases; nucleotides outside the gene matches: 6. The germline gives CDR1 SNHLY, CDR2 FYNNEI. The CDR3 contains 14 residues. CDR3 sequence: CASSGQGLGETQYF. CDR3 DNA: TGTGCCAGCAGTGGACAGGGGTTAGGGGAGACCCAGTACTTC. The variable domain in full, with the rest retrieved from reference TRBV2 and TRBJ2-5, is EPEVTQTPSHQVTQMGQEVILRCVPISNHLYFYWYRQILGQKVEFLVSFYNNEISEKSEIFDDQFSVERPDGSNFTLKIRSTKLEDSAMYFCASSGQGLGETQYFGPGTRLLVL.

This clone was seen only a few times. The rearrangement joins TRBV27 to TRBJ2-4; tentatively, D is TRBD2 (5 bases). This CDR3 spans 16 amino acids. CDR1 MNHEY and CDR2 SMNVEV come from the germline V gene (reference sequence). V was pared by 6 bases and J by 1 base, with 16 bases between. This CDR3 reads CASRRRGTGAKNIQYF. The CDR3 DNA reads TGTGCCAGCAGGCGCCGGGGAACGGGGGCCAAAAACATTCAGTACTTC.